These T cell receptor beta chains were read from a single sample in a study of regulatory T cells in long-lasting Graves disease. TCRdb fed the multiplex PCR reads into MiXCR, producing one record per CDR3 protein. This table has about 290,000 distinct CDR3 sequences, roughly a fifth appearing once. The material sequenced was peripheral blood mononuclear cells (PBMCs), taken when the disease was refractory, from a patient treated with antithyroid drugs. These receptors came from a female donor with Graves disease. Both conserved end residues are part of each CDR3. The D gene is left open where the match is weak. Clone size is given for some rows only: seen once, a few or many times, or a class if the clone is expanded.

NA	TRBV19	13	TRBJ1-5	NA	TGTGCCAGTAGCCCGGTTAGAAATCAGCCCCAGCATTTT	CASSPVRNQPQHF
many	TRBV27	13	TRBJ1-2	NA	TGTGCCAGCAGTTTATCGTTTACAGGAGGCTACACCTTC	CASSLSFTGGYTF
NA	TRBV4-1	16	TRBJ2-7	TRBD1	TGCGCCAGCAGCCAAGACTGGGACAGCGTCGGCTACGAGCAGTACTTC	CASSQDWDSVGYEQYF
few	TRBV28	15	TRBJ2-2	NA	TGTGCCAGCAGTTTAGAGACAGGGAACACCGGGGAGCTGTTTTTT	CASSLETGNTGELFF
many	TRBV7-2	15	TRBJ2-2	TRBD2	TGTGCCAGCACCCTTAGCGGGAGTGGTTCCGGGGAGCTGTTTTTT	CASTLSGSGSGELFF
NA	TRBV11-2	14	TRBJ2-5	TRBD2	TGTGCCAGCACCACTTCGGGGGGAAGCAAGACCCAGTACTTC	CASTTSGGSKTQYF
many	TRBV28	13	TRBJ2-5	NA	TGTGCCAGCAGCTTCCGATCTCAAGAGACCCAGTACTTC	CASSFRSQETQYF
many	TRBV7-8	18	TRBJ2-5	TRBD1	TGTGCCAGCAGCTTAAAGTCCGGGACAGGGGCCCTGGGGGAGACCCAGTACTTC	CASSLKSGTGALGETQYF
NA	TRBV7-9	15	TRBJ1-1	NA	TGTGCCAGCAGCTTAGTAAGGGCAGATGTCACTGAAGCTTTCTTT	CASSLVRADVTEAFF
NA	TRBV30	14	TRBJ1-3	NA	TGTGCCTGGACAGCGGACCTCTCTGGAAACACCATATATTTT	CAWTADLSGNTIYF
NA	TRBV24-1	13	TRBJ2-1	TRBD2	TGTGCCACCAGCGCGGGGGGCTACAATGAGCAGTTCTTC	CATSAGGYNEQFF
few	TRBV5-1	16	TRBJ2-7	NA	TGCGCCAGCAGCTTTAGTTCCGGCAGGGGTCGTTACGAGCAGTACTTC	CASSFSSGRGRYEQYF
few	TRBV20-1	14	TRBJ2-2	NA	TGCAGTGCTAGAGAGGCAGGGGACACCGGGGAGCTGTTTTTT	CSAREAGDTGELFF
NA	TRBV5-5	16	TRBJ1-3	NA	TGTGCCAGCAGCTTGCCAGGGGTTCTCTCTGGAAACACCATATATTTT	CASSLPGVLSGNTIYF
NA	TRBV5-5	18	TRBJ2-2	NA	TGTGCCAGCAGCTTCGGAAACGCGGGACACCGAAACACCGGGGAGCTGTTTTTT	CASSFGNAGHRNTGELFF
NA	TRBV7-3	13	TRBJ2-2	NA	TGTGCCAGCAGCCCCCCTGCCACCGGGGAGCTGTTTTTT	CASSPPATGELFF
many	TRBV6-2/TRBV6-3	13	TRBJ1-5	NA	TGTGCCAGCAGCAGGGGCGGCAATCAGCCCCAGCATTTT	CASSRGGNQPQHF
many	TRBV28	16	TRBJ2-5	NA	TGTGCCAGCAGCAGACTACCGGGACTGTTGCAAGAGACCCAGTACTTC	CASSRLPGLLQETQYF
many	TRBV7-2	15	TRBJ2-4	TRBD2	TGTGCCAGCAGCGAGAATCTAGCGGGACGAAACATTCAGTACTTC	CASSENLAGRNIQYF
many	TRBV7-2	15	TRBJ1-6	TRBD1	TGTGCCAGCAGCATCCCGACAGGGGGCTTTTCACCCCTCCACTTT	CASSIPTGGFSPLHF
NA	TRBV27	12	TRBJ1-6	TRBD1	TGTGCCAGCAGTCCCACAGGGGCACTCCTCCACTTT	CASSPTGALLHF
few	TRBV12-3/TRBV12-4	14	TRBJ2-4	NA	TGTGCCAGCAGTTTACGGGGGTCCAAAAACATTCAGTACTTC	CASSLRGSKNIQYF
many	TRBV20-1	14	TRBJ1-5	TRBD1	TGCAGTGCTACGAGGACAGGAAGGGATCAGCCCCAGCATTTT	CSATRTGRDQPQHF
NA	TRBV6-1	14	TRBJ1-2	TRBD1	TGTGCCAGCAGTGTCCTTAAGGGACAGTATGGCTACACCTTC	CASSVLKGQYGYTF
few	TRBV2	15	TRBJ1-2	TRBD1	TGTGCCAGCAGCGTCGACAGGGGGCGAGATTATGGCTACACCTTC	CASSVDRGRDYGYTF
many	TRBV12-3/TRBV12-4	13	TRBJ1-5	NA	TGTGCCAGCAGTTATCTGGCCAATCAGCCCCAGCATTTT	CASSYLANQPQHF
many	TRBV6-5	16	TRBJ2-7	TRBD2	TGTGCCAGCAGTTACTCGACGGGACTAGCAGGATACGAGCAGTACTTC	CASSYSTGLAGYEQYF
NA	TRBV3-1	15	TRBJ2-7	TRBD2	TGTGCCAGCAGCCAAGAAGGACTAGCGCGGGCCGAGCAGTACTTC	CASSQEGLARAEQYF
NA	TRBV18	16	TRBJ2-3	NA	TGTGCCAGCTCACCACGCGGGACGGGAAGCACAGATACGCAGTATTTT	CASSPRGTGSTDTQYF
many	TRBV3-1	13	TRBJ1-5	NA	TGTGCCAGCAGCCAAGACCTCTTCCAGCCCCAGCATTTT	CASSQDLFQPQHF
NA	TRBV19	18	TRBJ2-4	TRBD2	TGTGCCAGTAGCGGGACTAGCATTCCAAGCATAGCCAAAAACATTCAGTACTTC	CASSGTSIPSIAKNIQYF
many	TRBV28	12	TRBJ2-7	NA	TGTGCCAGCAGTTTTCGCCCCTACGAGCAGTACTTC	CASSFRPYEQYF
NA	TRBV4-3	15	TRBJ2-3	TRBD2	TGCGCCAGCAGCCGGGTAGCGGGGGGCACAGATACGCAGTATTTT	CASSRVAGGTDTQYF
many	TRBV11-2	15	TRBJ1-2	TRBD1	TGTGCCAGCAGCACCCCCAGGACAGGAAACTATGGCTACACCTTC	CASSTPRTGNYGYTF
many	TRBV11-2	16	TRBJ2-5	NA	TGTGCCAGCAGCTTAGATTTGACAGGGAGGGGTGAGACCCAGTACTTC	CASSLDLTGRGETQYF
many	TRBV30	13	TRBJ2-7	TRBD2	TGTGCCTGGAGTGTAAAGGGAGGGCGCGAGCAGTACTTC	CAWSVKGGREQYF
NA	TRBV6-1	14	TRBJ1-1	TRBD1	TGTGCCAGCACCGAAGACAGGGGGCAAGTTGAAGCTTTCTTT	CASTEDRGQVEAFF
many	TRBV28	14	TRBJ1-4	NA	TGTGCCAGCATCAACTCAGGGGATGGTGAAAAACTGTTTTTT	CASINSGDGEKLFF
NA	TRBV30	13	TRBJ2-7	NA	TGTGCCTGGAGTGTGGCCAGTGGGTACGAGCAGTACTTC	CAWSVASGYEQYF
NA	TRBV30	16	TRBJ1-1	NA	TGTGCCTGGAGTGTACTCCGACAGATCGCTAACACTGAAGCTTTCTTT	CAWSVLRQIANTEAFF
NA	TRBV11-2	15	TRBJ2-3	NA	TGTGCCAGCTCTGTTTCGGACGCTAGCACAGATACGCAGTATTTT	CASSVSDASTDTQYF
NA	TRBV7-9	12	TRBJ2-7	NA	TGTGCCAGCAGCCAAGGGTTTACCGAGCAGTACTTC	CASSQGFTEQYF
many	TRBV20-1	13	TRBJ1-6	NA	TGCAGTGCTGCGGGGACTTCAAATTCACCCCTCCACTTT	CSAAGTSNSPLHF
NA	TRBV7-2	14	TRBJ2-7	TRBD2	TGTGCCAGCAGCTTAGTCTCTAGCGGGCCTGAGCAGTACTTC	CASSLVSSGPEQYF
NA	TRBV18	13	TRBJ1-3	NA	TGTGCCAGCTCACCACCGGGGGCAAACACCATATATTTT	CASSPPGANTIYF
few	TRBV6-5	18	TRBJ2-5	TRBD2	TGTGCCAGCAGTTACCAAGGACCGACTAGCGGGAGGCAGGAGACCCAGTACTTC	CASSYQGPTSGRQETQYF
many	TRBV11-2	13	TRBJ2-7	NA	TGTGCCAGCAGCGGGGACGGCTCCTACGAGCAGTACTTC	CASSGDGSYEQYF
few	TRBV7-3	15	TRBJ2-1	TRBD2	TGTGCCAGCAGCCGCAGCGGGAGCTCCTACAATGAGCAGTTCTTC	CASSRSGSSYNEQFF
NA	TRBV28	14	TRBJ1-1	NA	TGTGCCAGCAGTTCGGGGGGGCCGAGCACTGAAGCTTTCTTT	CASSSGGPSTEAFF
NA	TRBV20-1	15	TRBJ2-3	NA	TGCAGTGCTCCTTGGGGAGCGACTAGCACAGATACGCAGTATTTT	CSAPWGATSTDTQYF
NA	TRBV5-6	16	TRBJ2-5	TRBD2	TGTGCCAGCAGCTTGGCCGGTTTAGCGGGAGAAGAGACCCAGTACTTC	CASSLAGLAGEETQYF
NA	TRBV6-2/TRBV6-3	19	TRBJ2-6	NA	TGTGCCAGCAGTTCTACTTGGGGGACGTATATCTCTGGGGCCAACGTCCTGACTTTC	CASSSTWGTYISGANVLTF
NA	TRBV15	13	TRBJ1-1	NA	TGTGCCACCAGCAGAGATTTGGGTTACGAAGCTTTCTTT	CATSRDLGYEAFF
NA	TRBV7-2	14	TRBJ2-7	NA	TGTGCCAGCAGCTTAGGAGGCGGATCCCACGAGCAGTACTTC	CASSLGGGSHEQYF
many	TRBV6-2/TRBV6-3	14	TRBJ1-4	NA	TGTGCCAGCAGTTACAGGGGAACTAATGAAAAACTGTTTTTT	CASSYRGTNEKLFF